This T cell receptor (beta chain) stems from a study of shared clonotypes between healthy human individuals. Study at large: Donors consisted of two women and a few men between 18 and 49.

CD4+ cells were split into CD45RA+ naive and CD45RA-negative memory subsets. Every subset's genomic DNA went evenly onto several immunoSEQ plates. Sequencing was performed with immunoSEQ multiplex PCR; in TCRdb, only in-frame clones are kept and a portion is missing. The table shows around 1.5 million clones, with 95% to 99% occurring only once. The CDR3 covers 15 residues. Trimming removed 0 bases at V and 4 bases at J, with 9 bases between. The germline gives CDR1 MGHDK, CDR2 SYGVNS. The V call is TRBV25-1, the J call TRBJ1-4; possibly TRBD1 for D (5 bases). The TCR was taken from a man between 25 and 39 years old in good health. The sample was naive CD4+ T cells sorted from blood. The subset is: CD45RA+ positively selected. CDR3 protein: CASSEYGADNEKLFF. DNA of the CDR3: TGTGCCAGCAGTGAATACGGGGCAGATAATGAAAAACTGTTTTTT.